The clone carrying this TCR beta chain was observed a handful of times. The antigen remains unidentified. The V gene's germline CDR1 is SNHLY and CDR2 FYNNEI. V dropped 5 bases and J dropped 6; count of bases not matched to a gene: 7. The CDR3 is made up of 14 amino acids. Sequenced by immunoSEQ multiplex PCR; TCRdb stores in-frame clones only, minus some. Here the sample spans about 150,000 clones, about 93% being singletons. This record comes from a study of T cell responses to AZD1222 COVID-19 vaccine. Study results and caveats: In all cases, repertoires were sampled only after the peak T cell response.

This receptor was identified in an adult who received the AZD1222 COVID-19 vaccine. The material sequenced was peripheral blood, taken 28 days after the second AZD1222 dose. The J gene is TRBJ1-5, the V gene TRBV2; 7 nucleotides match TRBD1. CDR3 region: CASSIRQGSQPQHF. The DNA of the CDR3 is TGTGCCAGCAGTATTAGACAGGGAAGTCAGCCCCAGCATTTT. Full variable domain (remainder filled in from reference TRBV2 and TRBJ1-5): EPEVTQTPSHQVTQMGQEVILRCVPISNHLYFYWYRQILGQKVEFLVSFYNNEISEKSEIFDDQFSVERPDGSNFTLKIRSTKLEDSAMYFCASSIRQGSQPQHFGDGTRLSIL.